The 27 T cell receptor beta chains given below trace back to one sample, sequenced in a study of cytomegalovirus exposure and HLA in healthy donors. Primers for the PCR totalled 60 Vbeta and 13 Jbeta. Libraries were prepared by immunoSEQ multiplex PCR; TCRdb keeps only in-frame clonotypes and omits some of them. The table lists 150,000 or so clones. Source material: PBMCs. These receptors all stem from a man younger than 35 in good health and CMV-seronegative.

This chain connects TRBV28 to TRBJ2-7, with TRBD1 as a possible D gene (6 bases). V lost 3 bases, J lost 2 bases, and 14 bases lay in between. This CDR3 is 15 amino acids long. Germline CDR1 is MDHEN and CDR2 is SYDVKM. The CDR3 loop reads CASSFYQGMPYEQYF. CDR3 sequence (DNA): TGTGCCAGCAGTTTCTATCAGGGGATGCCCTACGAGCAGTACTTC.

V is TRBV5-1 and J is TRBJ2-7; a weak D match, TRBD2 (6 bases). This CDR3 has 15 amino acids. V was shortened by 0 bases and J by 6 bases, with 16 bases between the two germline ends. The germline V gene encodes CDR1 SGHRS and CDR2 YFSETQ. CDR3 DNA sequence: TGCGCCAGCAGCTTGGCGGGGACCCGGGGAGGCGAGCAGTACTTC. This encodes CASSLAGTRGGEQYF.

The V and J genes are TRBV4-3 and TRBJ2-1; D not certain. From germline, CDR1 is LGHNA and CDR2 YSLEER. The V and J ends lost 2 bases and 4 bases respectively, with 3 bases between them. The CDR3 is 12 residues long. CDR3 DNA sequence: TGCGCCAGCAGCCAACGGTACAATGAGCAGTTCTTC. Translation: CASSQRYNEQFF.

The chain recombines TRBV6-5 with TRBJ2-7; 10 positions match TRBD2. V trimming: 0 bases; J trimming: 4 bases; junction bases outside the gene matches: 6. CDR1 and CDR2 (germline): MNHEY, SVGAGI. CDR3 size: 16 residues. CDR3 in DNA: TGTGCCAGCAGTTACTCGTCTCTAGCGGGGGCATACGAGCAGTACTTC. Translating it yields CASSYSSLAGAYEQYF.

This rearrangement joins TRBV11-1 to TRBJ1-6, with 9 bases lining up with TRBD1. The germline CDR1 and CDR2 sequences are SGHAT and FQDESV (reference sequence). V was pared by 5 bases and J by 7 bases, with 12 bases of the junction left unmatched. This CDR3 comprises 17 residues. The CDR3, as DNA: TGTGCCAGCAGCCCGTCAGCCGGGACAGGGCGGAATTCACCCCTCCACTTT. Amino acid sequence: CASSPSAGTGRNSPLHF.

The chain recombines TRBV18 with TRBJ2-5; perhaps TRBD1 as D (5 bases). Germline CDR1 KGHSH, CDR2 LQKENI. Trimming pared 2 bases from V and 1 base from J, leaving 5 bases between. This CDR3 comprises 13 residues. The CDR3 nucleotides are TGTGCCAGCTCACCAGACAGCCAAGAGACCCAGTACTTC. Protein: CASSPDSQETQYF.

The genes are TRBV19 and TRBJ2-1; TRBD2 might be the D (6 bases). The CDR3 extends over 15 amino acids. V lost 2 bases and J 5 bases, leaving 13 bases between the germline ends. From germline, CDR1 is LNHDA and CDR2 SQIVND (reference sequence). CDR3 region: CASSISGGTDNEQFF. The CDR3 bases are TGTGCCAGTAGTATAAGTGGCGGGACGGACAATGAGCAGTTCTTC.

J is TRBJ1-2 and V is TRBV19; 7 bases map to TRBD1. Germline CDR1 reads LNHDA; CDR2 reads SQIVND (reference sequence). The CDR3 is made up of 13 amino acids. J gave up 2 bases and V 6 bases, and 3 bases lay outside the gene matches. As DNA, the CDR3 is TGTGCCAGTAGCCAGGGACAGAACTATGGCTACACCTTC. Protein: CASSQGQNYGYTF.

The chain joins TRBV28 to TRBJ2-5; 7 bases agree with TRBD1. Losses at the gene ends were 6 bases for V and 5 bases for J; bases not matched to a gene: 3. The CDR3 is made up of 12 amino acids. Germline CDR1 and CDR2: MDHEN and SYDVKM. The CDR3 DNA reads as TGTGCCAGCAGGGGACAGCTGGAGACCCAGTACTTC. Its translation: CASRGQLETQYF.

This rearrangement joins TRBV5-6 to TRBJ1-6; D possibly corresponds to TRBD1 (5 bases). Deletions cut 0 bases from V and 6 bases from J, with 10 bases between. Germline CDR1 reads SGHDT; CDR2 reads YYEEEE. This CDR3 is 15 amino acids long. The chain's CDR3 is CASSLDLGGNSPLHF. The CDR3 DNA follows: TGTGCCAGCAGCTTGGACTTGGGGGGTAATTCACCCCTCCACTTT.

This rearrangement joins TRBV6-5 to TRBJ1-5; D might be TRBD1 (6 bases). This CDR3 has 14 residues. CDR1 is MNHEY and CDR2 is SVGAGI in the germline V gene. V lost 0 bases, J lost 5 bases, and 8 bases lay in between. The CDR3 protein is CASSYSTGDQPQHF. The CDR3 DNA is TGTGCCAGCAGTTACTCGACAGGAGATCAGCCCCAGCATTTT.

About this clone: The same CDR3 arises from other DNA sequences in this sample as well. In DNA form, the CDR3 reads TGTGCCAGCAGTTTATCACTAGCGGGAGGCTACGAGCAGTACTTC. It encodes CASSLSLAGGYEQYF. The chain is built from TRBV27 and TRBJ2-7; 12 bases agree with TRBD2. The CDR3 consists of 15 residues. Germline trimming cut 0 bases from V and 3 bases from J; bases unmatched to any gene: 0. CDR1 is MNHEY and CDR2 is SMNVEV in the germline V gene (reference sequence).

The V and J genes are TRBV28 and TRBJ1-2, with no clear D. CDR3 length equals 14 residues. Germline values: CDR1 MDHEN, CDR2 SYDVKM. The germline V and J ends were trimmed by 3 bases and 5 bases, with 13 bases remaining between them. CDR3 sequence (DNA): TGTGCCAGCAGTTTCGGGGTTGGGCAGTATGGCTACACCTTC. Its protein product is CASSFGVGQYGYTF.

V is TRBV5-1 and J is TRBJ1-4, with TRBD1 as a possible D gene (5 bases). CDR1 SGHRS and CDR2 YFSETQ come from the germline V gene. Trimming shortened V by 1 base and J by 6 bases, and 13 bases separated the two germline ends. CDR3 length: 15 amino acids. The CDR3 region has the DNA TGCGCCAGCAGCTTGTCTTGGGCAGGGCATGAAAAACTGTTTTTT. The encoded protein is CASSLSWAGHEKLFF. The complete variable domain, with remaining parts taken from reference TRBV5-1 and TRBJ1-4, reads KAGVTQTPRYLIKTRGQQVTLSCSPISGHRSVSWYQQTPGQGLQFLFEYFSETQRNKGNFPGRFSGRQFSNSRSEMNVSTLELGDSALYLCASSLSWAGHEKLFFGSGTQLSVL.

The V and J genes are TRBV5-5 and TRBJ2-6, with D possibly being TRBD1 (6 bases). Between the trimmed V and J ends, which lost 7 bases and 1 base, there was a span of 15 bases. Germline lookup yields CDR1 SGHKS and CDR2 YYEKEE (reference sequence). The length of the CDR3 is 16 residues. The chain's CDR3 is CASDKQGSSGANVLTF. The DNA for the CDR3 is TGTGCCAGCGACAAGCAGGGGAGTTCTGGGGCCAACGTCCTGACTTTC.

The J gene is TRBJ2-3, the V gene TRBV19; 8 bases match TRBD2. Germline V gene lookup returns CDR1 LNHDA and CDR2 SQIVND (reference sequence). CDR3 size: 14 residues. The CDR3 reads CNQRERLETDTQYF. In DNA, the CDR3 is TGTAACCAGCGGGAGAGGCTCGAGACAGATACGCAGTATTTT.

Worth noting for this clone: Its ends do not fully match the called genes, so a read error is possible. The chain links TRBV5-1 to TRBJ2-5; tentatively, D is TRBD1 (5 bases). CDR3 length: 13 residues. CDR1 is SGHRS and CDR2 is YFSETQ in the germline V gene. CDR3 sequence: CASSLNPMAGWHF. The CDR3 coding sequence is TGCGCCAGCAGCTTGAATCCTATGGCAGGGTGGCACTTC.

CDR3 DNA: TGCAGCGTTGAAGTGACAGGGACCACTGAAGCTTTCTTT. Residues: CSVEVTGTTEAFF. The chain is built from TRBV29-1 and TRBJ1-1; 7 bases map to TRBD1. CDR3 size: 13 residues. After removal of 1 base from V and 4 bases from J, the junction contained 3 bases not matched to a gene. Germline V lookup: CDR1 SQVTM, CDR2 ANQGSEA.

This chain joins TRBV7-8 and TRBJ2-7; 12 bases agree with TRBD1. J lost 5 bases, V lost 1 base, and 9 bases had no gene match. CDR1 is SGHVS and CDR2 is FQNEAQ in the germline V gene. This CDR3 spans 17 amino acids. The CDR3 protein is CASSLVLGTGGRDEQYF. DNA for the CDR3: TGTGCCAGCAGCTTAGTACTGGGGACAGGGGGCCGGGACGAGCAGTACTTC.

This sequence joins TRBV21-1 and TRBJ1-2; TRBD1, the table's D call, lacks a check against the DNA. TRBV21-1 has pseudogene status. This CDR3 has 15 amino acids. The CDR3 region is CASSLERQDTRGYTF. The CDR3 region has the DNA TGTGCCAGCAGCCTGGAGCGACAGGACACGCGGGGCTACACCTTC.

This chain connects TRBV28 to TRBJ1-5; D is perhaps TRBD1 (6 bases). The germline V gene encodes CDR1 MDHEN and CDR2 SYDVKM. V gave up 6 bases and J gave up 1 base, with 16 bases separating them. The CDR3 totals 16 residues. The CDR3 bases are TGTGCCAGCAGACCCGAACAGGGAAAGAGCAATCAGCCCCAGCATTTT. Translated: CASRPEQGKSNQPQHF.

V is TRBV18 and J is TRBJ1-1; 8 nucleotides match TRBD1. This CDR3 contains 16 residues. Germline CDR1 reads KGHSH; CDR2 reads LQKENI. The V gene end was trimmed by 6 bases and the J gene end by 3 bases; junction bases not matched to a gene: 12. The CDR3 DNA follows: TGTGCCAGCTCTCCTTGGCCGGGACAGGTTGACACTGAAGCTTTCTTT. It encodes CASSPWPGQVDTEAFF. Complete variable domain (other parts from reference TRBV18 and TRBJ1-1): NAGVMQNPRHLVRRRGQEARLRCSPMKGHSHVYWYRQLPEEGLKFMVYLQKENIIDESGMPKERFSAEFPKEGPSILRIQQVVRGDSAAYFCASSPWPGQVDTEAFFGQGTRLTVV.

The genes are TRBV28 and TRBJ2-5, with D possibly matching TRBD1 (6 bases). The CDR3 length is 15 residues. Germline V gene lookup returns CDR1 MDHEN and CDR2 SYDVKM. V lost 2 bases and J 5 bases, leaving 15 bases between the germline ends. The CDR3 is CASSLDQGPRETQYF. As DNA, the CDR3 is TGTGCCAGCAGTTTAGATCAGGGGCCGAGGGAGACCCAGTACTTC. The full variable domain, with the rest looked up from reference TRBV28 and TRBJ2-5, is DVKVTQSSRYLVKRTGEKVFLECVQDMDHENMFWYRQDPGLGLRLIYFSYDVKMKEKGDIPEGYSVSREKKERFSLILESASTNQTSMYLCASSLDQGPRETQYFGPGTRLLVL.

CDR3 nucleotide sequence: TGTGCCAGCAGCTACCTCAGGGTGACGAACACCGGGGAGCTGTTTTTT. Its protein is CASSYLRVTNTGELFF. The chain combines TRBV7-8 with TRBJ2-2; possibly TRBD1 for D (5 bases). CDR1 and CDR2 (germline): SGHVS, FQNEAQ. V was trimmed by 4 bases and J by 0 bases, leaving 12 bases between them. The CDR3 contains 16 residues.

V is TRBV15 and J is TRBJ2-5, with a possible D match to TRBD2 (7 bases). Germline V lookup: CDR1 LNHNV, CDR2 YYDKDF (reference sequence). The CDR3 extends over 17 amino acids. V was clipped by 2 bases and J by 4 bases, with 20 bases between them. The CDR3 spells CATSRPQGSRGRETQYF. The DNA of the CDR3 is TGTGCCACCAGCAGACCCCAGGGGAGTCGCGGGAGAGAGACCCAGTACTTC. The full variable domain, rest sourced from reference TRBV15 and TRBJ2-5, is DAMVIQNPRYQVTQFGKPVTLSCSQTLNHNVMYWYQQKSSQAPKLLFHYYDKDFNNEADTPDNFQSRRPNTSFCFLDIRSPGLGDTAMYLCATSRPQGSRGRETQYFGPGTRLLVL.

The chain uses TRBV11-2 and TRBJ2-5; TRBD2 agrees at 12 bases. V dropped 4 bases and J dropped 4; count of bases not matched to a gene: 4. This CDR3 contains 15 residues. Germline CDR1 reads SGHAT; CDR2 reads FQNNGV. This CDR3 reads CASSSGLAGLETQYF. In DNA form, the CDR3 reads TGTGCCAGCAGCTCGGGACTAGCGGGCTTAGAGACCCAGTACTTC.

This chain connects TRBV28 to TRBJ1-2; D is ambiguous. Between the trimmed V and J ends, which lost 7 bases and 4 bases, there was a span of 10 bases. This CDR3 has 12 residues. Germline loops: CDR1 MDHEN, CDR2 SYDVKM. The DNA for the CDR3 is TGTGCCAGCACCACCGGGTCCTATGGCTACACCTTC. This sequence encodes CASTTGSYGYTF.